The clone carrying this TCR beta chain has only a few counts. This sample stems from a study of response to subunit inactivated influenza vaccine. A single record per CDR3 protein comes from TCRdb applying MiXCR to the RT-PCR reads. The data hold 530,000 or so distinct CDR3 sequences, with approximately 24% observed a single time. The CDR3 extends over 11 amino acids. V dropped 5 bases and J dropped 10 bases, with 8 bases sitting between them. CDR1 and CDR2 (germline): LNHDA, SQIVND (reference sequence). This specimen consisted of CD4+ T cells sorted from PBMCs, obtained 5 days after vaccination. The source is a man aged 45-65 years who received an inactivated influenza vaccine. This chain uses TRBV19 with TRBJ2-2; D perhaps matches TRBD2 (5 bases). The DNA of the CDR3 is TGTGCCAGTAGTCGACGGGAGGAGCTGTTTTTT. It is translated as CASSRREELFF.